Listed below are T cell receptor beta chains from one sample, sequenced in a study of blood T cell repertoires in COVID-19. Clones were read by immunoSEQ multiplex PCR, and TCRdb kept only the in-frame ones, dropping some. The sample has some 250,000 clones, around four fifths seen once. Specimen: PBMCs or T cells enriched from blood (not recorded which). Every receptor here comes from a man aged 40-55 years who had recovered from COVID-19. CDR3s include the opening cysteine and the closing phenylalanine or tryptophan. A D gene is named only where the DNA matches it firmly. Not every row has a clone size; where given, it reads once, few, many or a size class.

-	TRBJ2-6	-	TRBV2	TGTGCCAGCAGTGGAGGGCGACTCTCTGGGGCCAACGTCCTGACTTTC	CASSGGRLSGANVLTF
TRBD1	TRBJ1-5	-	TRBV6-5	TGTGCCAGCAGTTCAATTCAGGGGGCTTACTGGCCCCAGCATTTT	CASSSIQGAYWPQHF
-	TRBJ1-6	many	TRBV28	TGTGCCAGCAGTCTACGGACAGCGGCACCCCTCCACTTT	CASSLRTAAPLHF
TRBD2	TRBJ2-5	-	TRBV28	TGTGCCAGCAGTCCTTCCGGGACTAGCGGGGTGATGACCCAGTACTTC	CASSPSGTSGVMTQYF
TRBD1	TRBJ1-6	-	TRBV6-5	TGTGCCAGCAGCTCGGACAGGGTTGGATCACCCCTCCACTTT	CASSSDRVGSPLHF
TRBD1	TRBJ1-6	-	TRBV5-1	TGCGCCAGCAGCAGGGACAGGGATGCTTATAATTCACCCCTCCACTTT	CASSRDRDAYNSPLHF
-	TRBJ2-1	-	TRBV28	TGTGCCAGCAGCCTGGGGTCGGGGAATGAGCAGTTCTTC	CASSLGSGNEQFF
-	TRBJ1-1	-	TRBV2	TGTGCCAGCAGGGACACTCCGAACACTGAAGCTTTCTTT	CASRDTPNTEAFF
TRBD1	TRBJ2-1	-	TRBV19	TGTGCCAGTAGTTTAGGGACAGGGTGGGGGGATGAGCAGTTCTTC	CASSLGTGWGDEQFF
-	TRBJ1-2	-	TRBV7-2	TGTGCCAGCAGCTCCGCCTATACTAACTATGGCTACACCTTC	CASSSAYTNYGYTF
TRBD1	TRBJ2-3	-	TRBV15	TGTGCCACCAGCACACGACAGGGGACAGATACGCAGTATTTT	CATSTRQGTDTQYF
TRBD2	TRBJ2-7	-	TRBV27	TGTGCCAGCGGCCTGGGACTAGCGGCCTACGAGCAGTACTTC	CASGLGLAAYEQYF
-	TRBJ1-5	-	TRBV6-1	TGTGCCAGCAGTGAAAACAAAGGCGGAGCTTATAGCAATCAGCCCCAGCATTTT	CASSENKGGAYSNQPQHF
-	TRBJ1-1	-	TRBV2	TGTGCCAGCATGGGGGCGCGGGTGAACACTGAAGCTTTCTTT	CASMGARVNTEAFF
-	TRBJ1-3	-	TRBV6-5	TGTGCCAGCAGTCCGGACAGAGCCTCTGGAAACACCATATATTTT	CASSPDRASGNTIYF
-	TRBJ2-2	-	TRBV11-2	TGTGCCAGCAGCTTAGGCAGGGGAGTTGGCACCGGGGAGCTGTTTTTT	CASSLGRGVGTGELFF
TRBD1	TRBJ1-2	-	TRBV28	TGTGCCAGCAGGACCGCAGGGGGAAGGTATGGCTACACCTTC	CASRTAGGRYGYTF
-	TRBJ2-7	-	TRBV2	TGTGCCAGCATGGCGGCGCGGTCCTCCTACGAGCAGTACTTC	CASMAARSSYEQYF
TRBD1	TRBJ2-3	-	TRBV2	TGTGCCAGCAGTCCGGGACAGGGGACAGATACGCAGTATTTT	CASSPGQGTDTQYF
TRBD1	TRBJ1-6	-	TRBV11-2	TGTGCCAGCAGCCCCGGGACAGGATCATATTCACCCCTCCACTTT	CASSPGTGSYSPLHF
-	TRBJ2-1	-	TRBV5-5	TGTGCCAGCAGCGGTTTCAGCTCCTACAATGAGCAGTTCTTC	CASSGFSSYNEQFF
TRBD2	TRBJ2-3	-	TRBV11-2	TGTGCCAGCAGCCCACTAGCGGGAGGATCGACAGATACGCAGTATTTT	CASSPLAGGSTDTQYF
-	TRBJ2-7	-	TRBV2	TGTGCCAGCATCACAGGGCAGATGAGCGAGCAGTACTTC	CASITGQMSEQYF
-	TRBJ2-7	-	TRBV2	TGTGCCAGCACCCAGAATGGGGCAAGGGGCTACGAGCAGTACTTC	CASTQNGARGYEQYF
-	TRBJ2-1	few	TRBV7-3	TGTGCCAGCAGCTTATTCGGGTCCTCCTACAATGAGCAGTTCTTC	CASSLFGSSYNEQFF
-	TRBJ1-2	-	TRBV2	TGTGCCAGCAGTTTACGGACGGGATCTTACGGCTACACCTTC	CASSLRTGSYGYTF
-	TRBJ2-1	-	TRBV3-1/TRBV3-2	TGTGCCAGCAGCCATCAAAGGGGTCTAACGTTCTTC	CASSHQRGLTFF
TRBD1	TRBJ2-7	-	TRBV29-1	TGCAGCGTGGCCATTAGGGACAGGGCCGTCGAGCAGTACTTC	CSVAIRDRAVEQYF
TRBD1	TRBJ2-7	-	TRBV10-3	TGTGCCATCAGTGATGAACAGGGGCTCTCCTACGAGCAGTACTTC	CAISDEQGLSYEQYF
-	TRBJ2-7	few	TRBV3-1/TRBV3-2	TGTGCCAGCAGCCTGCGGGGTAACTCCTACGAGCAGTACTTC	CASSLRGNSYEQYF
-	TRBJ1-2	-	TRBV28	TGTGCCAGCAGGGCCCATAACTATGGCTACACCTTC	CASRAHNYGYTF